These 18 T cell receptor beta chains originate from one sample sequenced in a study (dated by TCRdb to the mid-2010s). Library creation used 5' RACE. Sequencer: Illumina MiSeq. The public reads were run again by TCRdb, first through fastp at Q25 and then through MiXCR, and only productive beta chains were kept. Rows with a matching CDR3 protein are joined into one entry that keeps the most common DNA and genes. The sample contains about 54,000 distinct CDR3 sequences, roughly 18% of them found a single time. The top ten hold approximately 2.3% of the sample. Sequencing was carried out using naive CD4+ T cells sorted from blood. Reading the label with the study, this specimen's cell subset or site is: naive CD4+ T cells, CD4+CD45RA+CD25-. The receptors here all came from a female donor with breast cancer.

A remark on this clonotype: Likely a read error: the CDR3 ends without its conserved phenylalanine or tryptophan. The J gene is TRBJ2-3, the V gene TRBV5-1, with TRBD2 matching over 10 bases. The trim removed 2 bases at V and 0 bases at J, leaving 12 bases unmatched. The CDR3 is 19 residues long. The germline V gene encodes CDR1 SGHRS and CDR2 YFSETQ. The CDR3 spells CASSFTASGRGISTDTQYL. CDR3 nucleotide sequence: TGCGCCAGCAGCTTTACGGCAAGCGGGAGGGGGATTAGCACAGATACGCAGTATCTT.

This clonotype came up many times. V is TRBV7-6 and J is TRBJ2-3, with 7 nucleotides matching TRBD2. This CDR3 contains 16 residues. In germline, CDR1 is SGHVS, CDR2 FNYEAQ. With 6 bases clipped from V and 6 bases from J, the junction kept 15 bases outside the gene matches. The CDR3 loop reads CASRVSSAGDSDTQYF. In DNA, the CDR3 is TGTGCCAGCAGGGTTAGTTCGGCGGGGGATAGCGATACGCAGTATTTT.

The V call is TRBV11-1, the J call TRBJ2-7; TRBD2 matches 9 bases. The CDR3 runs 13 residues. Germline V lookup: CDR1 SGHAT, CDR2 FQDESV (reference sequence). V was clipped by 7 bases and J by 3 bases; unmatched bases: 4. This CDR3 reads CASTSGNIYEQYF. DNA of the CDR3: TGTGCCAGCACTAGCGGGAACATCTACGAGCAGTACTTC.

In this sample, this clonotype turned up a few times. The rearrangement joins TRBV9 to TRBJ2-3, with TRBD2 matching over 8 bases. The CDR3 is 15 amino acids. From germline, CDR1 is SGDLS and CDR2 YYNGEE. The trim removed 4 bases at V and 0 bases at J, leaving 4 bases unmatched. CDR3: CASSPQRGSTDTQYF. CDR3 DNA sequence: TGTGCCAGCAGCCCCCAGCGGGGGAGCACAGATACGCAGTATTTT.

This chain uses TRBV5-1 with TRBJ1-2; 8 bases fit TRBD1. In germline, CDR1 is SGHRS, CDR2 YFSETQ. The trim removed 4 bases at V and 4 bases at J, leaving 6 bases unmatched. This CDR3 has 14 residues. CDR3 amino acids: CASSPDGTGYGYTF. As DNA, the CDR3 is TGCGCCAGCAGCCCGGACGGGACAGGCTATGGCTACACCTTC. Full variable domain (remainder filled in from reference TRBV5-1 and TRBJ1-2): KAGVTQTPRYLIKTRGQQVTLSCSPISGHRSVSWYQQTPGQGLQFLFEYFSETQRNKGNFPGRFSGRQFSNSRSEMNVSTLELGDSALYLCASSPDGTGYGYTFGSGTRLTVV.

This clonotype was counted between two and nine times. The rearrangement uses TRBV9 and TRBJ1-6; tentatively, D is TRBD1 (5 bases). Per germline, CDR1 SGDLS and CDR2 YYNGEE. CDR3 length: 13 residues. Deletions cut 0 bases from V and 14 bases from J, with 12 bases between. The CDR3 sequence: CASSVEWDSALHF. The CDR3 nucleotides read TGTGCCAGCAGCGTAGAATGGGACTCGGCCCTCCACTTT.

This clonotype has just a few counts. The V call is TRBV28, the J call TRBJ2-2; D is undetermined. Germline V gene data show CDR1 as MDHEN and CDR2 as SYDVKM. V was shortened by 8 bases and J by 5 bases, with 12 bases between the two germline ends. The CDR3 sequence is 13 residues long. CDR3 DNA: TGTGCCAGCTTCGAGCAACAAACCGGGGAGCTGTTTTTT. Translating it yields CASFEQQTGELFF.

This clonotype has a handful of counts. The chain links TRBV6-5 to TRBJ2-7; TRBD2 is a possible D gene (7 bases). Trimming removed 7 bases from V and 0 bases from J, with 16 bases in between. The V gene's germline CDR1 is MNHEY and CDR2 SVGAGI. This CDR3 is built from 15 residues. In nucleotides, the CDR3 is TGTGCCAGCACTACAGGGAGCGGGAACTCCTACGAGCAGTACTTC. Translating gives CASTTGSGNSYEQYF.

This clonotype has only a few counts. This chain links TRBV29-1 with TRBJ2-7, with D perhaps TRBD2 (6 bases). This CDR3 is 13 amino acids long. Trimming cost V 7 bases and J 1 base, with 14 bases left between them. Germline-derived CDR1 and CDR2 are SQVTM and ANQGSEA. The CDR3 DNA reads TGCAGCGCCGGGGGAGTTAGTTCCTACGAGCAGTACTTC. Protein sequence: CSAGGVSSYEQYF.

This clonotype came up many times. The J gene is TRBJ2-7, the V gene TRBV5-1; TRBD2 aligns across 10 bases. The trim removed 0 bases at V and 6 bases at J, leaving 9 bases unmatched. Germline V lookup: CDR1 SGHRS, CDR2 YFSETQ. The CDR3 consists of 16 residues. The CDR3 DNA sequence: TGCGCCAGCAGCTTGGCCTCTAGCGGGAGCCCTCGCGAGCAGTACTTC. Its translation: CASSLASSGSPREQYF.

The V and J genes are TRBV7-3 and TRBJ2-1; 7 nucleotides align to TRBD1. Trimming at V came to 4 bases and at J to 12 bases, leaving 3 bases not matched to a gene. The CDR3 is 11 residues long. Germline values: CDR1 SGHTA, CDR2 FQGTGA. The CDR3 protein is CASSSTGLQFF. In DNA, the CDR3 is TGTGCCAGCAGCTCGACAGGGTTGCAGTTCTTC.

This clonotype has just a few counts. J is TRBJ2-7 and V is TRBV6-7, with TRBD2 as a possible D gene (6 bases). TRBV6-7 is an ORF; its function is uncertain. This CDR3 has 14 residues. Deletions cut 5 bases from V and 6 bases from J, with 17 bases between. The CDR3: CASSLPRDFTEQYF. The CDR3 region has the DNA TGTGCCAGCAGTCTACCCCGGGACTTCACCGAGCAGTACTTC.

The chain recombines TRBV7-2 with TRBJ1-2; 10 positions agree with TRBD1. The V segment lost 5 bases and the J segment 8 bases; nucleotides outside the gene matches: 11. CDR3 length equals 15 residues. Per the germline V gene, CDR1 is SGHTA and CDR2 is FQGNSA. CDR3 in DNA: TGTGCCAGCAGCCCTGGGGTGGGGGACAGGGGCGGCTACACCTTC. Translating gives CASSPGVGDRGGYTF. The variable domain in full, with the rest retrieved from reference TRBV7-2 and TRBJ1-2, is GAGVSQSPSNKVTEKGKDVELRCDPISGHTALYWYRQSLGQGLEFLIYFQGNSAPDKSGLPSDRFSAERTGGSVSTLTIQRTQQEDSAVYLCASSPGVGDRGGYTFGSGTRLTVV.

The rearrangement links TRBV7-9 to TRBJ1-4; D is undetermined. The CDR3 loop spans 13 amino acids. Trimming left V 6 bases short and J 7 bases short, with 12 bases between. In germline, CDR1 is SEHNR, CDR2 FQNEAQ (reference sequence). CDR3 amino acids: CASSRRGIEKLFF. The CDR3 nucleotides read TGTGCCAGCAGTAGGCGCGGGATTGAAAAACTGTTTTTT.

The chain uses TRBV5-1 and TRBJ2-2, with D perhaps matching TRBD1 (5 bases). This CDR3 region has 15 residues. V dropped 2 bases and J dropped 3 bases, with 11 bases sitting between them. Per the germline V gene, CDR1 is SGHRS and CDR2 is YFSETQ. The CDR3 loop is CASSFKDTYTGELFF. In DNA form, the CDR3 reads TGCGCCAGCAGCTTCAAGGACACCTACACCGGGGAGCTGTTTTTT.

This clonotype showed up many times. The chain has TRBV5-1 and TRBJ2-3; D not certain. Trimming took 3 bases from V and 0 from J, leaving 5 bases between them. CDR1 and CDR2 from the germline V gene are SGHRS and YFSETQ. CDR3 length: 13 residues. Here the CDR3 reads CASSYRSTDTQYF. The CDR3 DNA reads as TGCGCCAGCAGCTACCGTAGCACAGATACGCAGTATTTT.

The sample holds a few counts of this clonotype. This chain joins TRBV4-2 and TRBJ1-2; the D gene is possibly TRBD1 (5 bases). Trimming left V 0 bases short and J 6 bases short, with 14 bases between. The CDR3 spans 15 residues. In germline, CDR1 is LGHNA, CDR2 YNFKEQ. DNA of the CDR3: TGTGCCAGCAGCCAAGATCAGTTAAAGGGGAATGGCTACACCTTC. Protein product: CASSQDQLKGNGYTF.

The chain uses TRBV5-1 and TRBJ2-3; possibly TRBD2 for D (5 bases). This CDR3 has 16 residues. Germline loops: CDR1 SGHRS, CDR2 YFSETQ. V was shortened by 4 bases and J by 3 bases, with 18 bases between the two germline ends. CDR3 coding DNA: TGCGCCAGCAGCCCAGAGGGTCCTATGCGGACAGATACGCAGTATTTT. Translating it yields CASSPEGPMRTDTQYF.